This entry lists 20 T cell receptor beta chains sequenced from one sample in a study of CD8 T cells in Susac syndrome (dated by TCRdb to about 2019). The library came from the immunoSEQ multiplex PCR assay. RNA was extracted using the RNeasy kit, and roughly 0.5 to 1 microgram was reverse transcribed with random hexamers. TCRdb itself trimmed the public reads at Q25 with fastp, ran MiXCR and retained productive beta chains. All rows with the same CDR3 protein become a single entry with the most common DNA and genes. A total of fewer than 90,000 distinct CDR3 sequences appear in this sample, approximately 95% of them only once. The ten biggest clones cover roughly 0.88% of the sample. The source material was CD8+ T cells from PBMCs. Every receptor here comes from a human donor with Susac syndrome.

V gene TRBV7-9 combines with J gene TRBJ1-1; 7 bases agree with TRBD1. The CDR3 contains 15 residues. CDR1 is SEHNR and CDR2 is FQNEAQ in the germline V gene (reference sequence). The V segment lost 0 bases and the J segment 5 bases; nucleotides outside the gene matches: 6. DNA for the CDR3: TGTGCCAGCAGCTTAGCGCCAGGGGGAATGACTGAAGCTTTCTTT. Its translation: CASSLAPGGMTEAFF.

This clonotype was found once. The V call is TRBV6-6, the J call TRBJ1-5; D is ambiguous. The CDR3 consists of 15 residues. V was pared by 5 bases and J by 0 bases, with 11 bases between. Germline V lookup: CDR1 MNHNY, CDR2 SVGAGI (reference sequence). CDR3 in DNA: TGTGCCAGCAGTGACAACAAGTATAGCAATCAGCCCCAGCATTTT. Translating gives CASSDNKYSNQPQHF.

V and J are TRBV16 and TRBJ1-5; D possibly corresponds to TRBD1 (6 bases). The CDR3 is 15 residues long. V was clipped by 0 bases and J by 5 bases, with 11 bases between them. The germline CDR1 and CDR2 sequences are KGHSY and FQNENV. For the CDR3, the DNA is TGTGCCAGCAGCCAATCGGGGGGCCCCTATCAGCCCCAGCATTTT. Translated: CASSQSGGPYQPQHF. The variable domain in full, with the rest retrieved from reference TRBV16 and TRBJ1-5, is GEEVAQTPKHLVRGEGQKAKLYCAPIKGHSYVFWYQQVLKNEFKFLISFQNENVFDETGMPKERFSAKCLPNSPCSLEIQATKLEDSAVYFCASSQSGGPYQPQHFGDGTRLSIL.

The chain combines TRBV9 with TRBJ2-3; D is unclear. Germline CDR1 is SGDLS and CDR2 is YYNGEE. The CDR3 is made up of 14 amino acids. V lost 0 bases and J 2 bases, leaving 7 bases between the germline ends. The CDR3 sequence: CASSVALDTDTQYF. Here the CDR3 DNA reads TGTGCCAGCAGCGTAGCTCTAGACACAGATACGCAGTATTTT.

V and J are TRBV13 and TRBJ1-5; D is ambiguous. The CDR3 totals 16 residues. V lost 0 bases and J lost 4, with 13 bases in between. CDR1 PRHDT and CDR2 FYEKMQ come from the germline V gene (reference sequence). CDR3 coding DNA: TGTGCCAGCAGCTTAGGCCGAGGGATAGGAAATCAGCCCCAGCATTTT. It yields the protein CASSLGRGIGNQPQHF.

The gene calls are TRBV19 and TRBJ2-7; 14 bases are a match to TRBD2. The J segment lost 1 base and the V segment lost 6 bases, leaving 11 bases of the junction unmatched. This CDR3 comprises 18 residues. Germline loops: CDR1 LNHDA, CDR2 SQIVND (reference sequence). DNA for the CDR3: TGTGCCAGTAGCCCGGGACTAGCGGGAGCCGTTCGGTCCTACGAGCAGTACTTC. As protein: CASSPGLAGAVRSYEQYF.

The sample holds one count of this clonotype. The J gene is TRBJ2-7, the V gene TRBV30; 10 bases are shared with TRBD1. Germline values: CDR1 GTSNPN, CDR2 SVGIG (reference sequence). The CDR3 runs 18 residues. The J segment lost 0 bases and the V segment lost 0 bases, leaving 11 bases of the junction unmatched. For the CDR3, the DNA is TGTGCCTGGAGTGTAAGGTCTTGGGGACAGGGGCCCTCCTACGAGCAGTACTTC. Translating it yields CAWSVRSWGQGPSYEQYF.

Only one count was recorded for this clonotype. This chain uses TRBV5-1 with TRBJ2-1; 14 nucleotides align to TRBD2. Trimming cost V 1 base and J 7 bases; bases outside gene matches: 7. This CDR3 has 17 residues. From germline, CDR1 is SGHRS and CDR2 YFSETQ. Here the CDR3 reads CASSLPGLAGVLNEQFF. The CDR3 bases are TGCGCCAGCAGCTTGCCGGGACTAGCGGGAGTTTTAAATGAGCAGTTCTTC.

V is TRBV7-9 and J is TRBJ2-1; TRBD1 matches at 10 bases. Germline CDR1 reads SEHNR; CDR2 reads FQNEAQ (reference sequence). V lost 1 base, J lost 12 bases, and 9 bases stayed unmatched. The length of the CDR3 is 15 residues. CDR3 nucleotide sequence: TGTGCCAGCAGCTTAGAGGGGACAGGGGATCCCCGGCAGTTCTTC. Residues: CASSLEGTGDPRQFF.

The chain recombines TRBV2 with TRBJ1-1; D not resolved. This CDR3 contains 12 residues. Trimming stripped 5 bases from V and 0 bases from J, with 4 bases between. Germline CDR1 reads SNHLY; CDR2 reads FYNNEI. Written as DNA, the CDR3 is TGTGCCAGCAGTAATTTGAACACTGAAGCTTTCTTT. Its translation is CASSNLNTEAFF.

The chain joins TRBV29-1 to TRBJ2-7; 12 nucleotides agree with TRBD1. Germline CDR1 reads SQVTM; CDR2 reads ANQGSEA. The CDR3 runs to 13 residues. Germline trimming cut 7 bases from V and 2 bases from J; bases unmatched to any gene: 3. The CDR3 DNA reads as TGCAGCGCTGGGACAGGGGGCACCTACGAGCAGTACTTC. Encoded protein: CSAGTGGTYEQYF.

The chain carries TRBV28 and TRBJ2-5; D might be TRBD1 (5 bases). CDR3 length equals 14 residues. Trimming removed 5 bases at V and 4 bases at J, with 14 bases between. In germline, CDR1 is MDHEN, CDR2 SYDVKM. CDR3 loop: CASSPPRVAETQYF. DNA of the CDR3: TGTGCCAGCAGTCCACCCAGGGTAGCAGAGACCCAGTACTTC.

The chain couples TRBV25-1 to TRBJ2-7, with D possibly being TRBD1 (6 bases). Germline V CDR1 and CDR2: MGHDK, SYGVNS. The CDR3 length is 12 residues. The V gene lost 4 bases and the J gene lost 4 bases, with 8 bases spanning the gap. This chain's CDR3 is CASSATGYEQYF. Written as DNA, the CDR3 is TGTGCCAGCAGTGCCACAGGGTACGAGCAGTACTTC.

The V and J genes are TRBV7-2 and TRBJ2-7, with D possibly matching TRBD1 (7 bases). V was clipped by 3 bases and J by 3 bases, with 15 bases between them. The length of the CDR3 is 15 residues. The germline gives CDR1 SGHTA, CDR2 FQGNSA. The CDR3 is CASSFTGEEHYEQYF. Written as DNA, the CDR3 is TGTGCCAGCAGCTTTACAGGGGAGGAGCACTACGAGCAGTACTTC.

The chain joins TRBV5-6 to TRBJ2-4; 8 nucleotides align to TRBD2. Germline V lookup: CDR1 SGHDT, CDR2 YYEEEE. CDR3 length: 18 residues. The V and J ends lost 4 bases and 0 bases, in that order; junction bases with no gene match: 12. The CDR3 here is CASSAGGYDFLAKNIQYF. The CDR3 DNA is TGTGCCAGCAGCGCGGGAGGATACGATTTCTTAGCCAAAAACATTCAGTACTTC.

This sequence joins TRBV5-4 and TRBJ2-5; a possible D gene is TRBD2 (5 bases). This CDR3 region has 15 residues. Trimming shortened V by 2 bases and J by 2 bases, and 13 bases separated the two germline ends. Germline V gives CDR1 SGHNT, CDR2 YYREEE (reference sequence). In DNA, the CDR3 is TGTGCCAGCAGCTTCCAACCGGGGTGGCAAGAGACCCAGTACTTC. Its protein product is CASSFQPGWQETQYF.

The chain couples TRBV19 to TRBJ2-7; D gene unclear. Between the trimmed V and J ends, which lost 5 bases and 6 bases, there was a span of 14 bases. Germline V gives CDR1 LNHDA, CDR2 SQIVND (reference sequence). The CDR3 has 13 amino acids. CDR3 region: CASSPGPGGEQYF. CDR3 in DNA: TGTGCCAGTAGTCCAGGACCCGGTGGCGAGCAGTACTTC.

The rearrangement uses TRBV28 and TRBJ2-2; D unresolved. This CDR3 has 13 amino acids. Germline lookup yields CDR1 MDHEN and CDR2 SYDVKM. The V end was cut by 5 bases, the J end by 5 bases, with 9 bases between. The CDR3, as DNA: TGTGCCAGCAGTCTGGTCGAAACCGGGGAGCTGTTTTTT. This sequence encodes CASSLVETGELFF.

For the CDR3, the DNA is TGTGCCTGGAAGGGCATGGAAAACACCATATATTTT. Its translation: CAWKGMENTIYF. The chain carries TRBV30 and TRBJ1-3; D unresolved. V lost 4 bases and J lost 6, with 10 bases in between. Germline CDR1 and CDR2: GTSNPN and SVGIG (reference sequence). This CDR3 contains 12 residues.

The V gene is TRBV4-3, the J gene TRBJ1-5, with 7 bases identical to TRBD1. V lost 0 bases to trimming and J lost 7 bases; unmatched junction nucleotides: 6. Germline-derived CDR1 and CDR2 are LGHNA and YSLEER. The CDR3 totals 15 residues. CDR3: CASSQDDREGQPQHF. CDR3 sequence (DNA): TGCGCCAGCAGCCAAGATGACAGGGAGGGGCAGCCCCAGCATTTT.